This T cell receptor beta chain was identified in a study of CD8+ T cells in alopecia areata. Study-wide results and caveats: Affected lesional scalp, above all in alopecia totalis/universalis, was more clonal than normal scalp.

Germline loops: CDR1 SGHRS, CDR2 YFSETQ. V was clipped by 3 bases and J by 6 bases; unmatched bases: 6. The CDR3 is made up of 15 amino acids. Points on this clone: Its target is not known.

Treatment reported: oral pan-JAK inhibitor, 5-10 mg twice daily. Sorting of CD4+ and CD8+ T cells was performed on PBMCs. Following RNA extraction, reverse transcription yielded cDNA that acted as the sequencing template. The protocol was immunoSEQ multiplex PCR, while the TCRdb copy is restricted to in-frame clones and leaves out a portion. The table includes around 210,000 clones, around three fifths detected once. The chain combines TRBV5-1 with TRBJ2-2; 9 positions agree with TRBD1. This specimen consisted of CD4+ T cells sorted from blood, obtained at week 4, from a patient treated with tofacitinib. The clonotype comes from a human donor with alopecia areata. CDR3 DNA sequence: TGCGCCAGCAGCTACGGACAGGGGAAGTCCGGGGAGCTGTTTTTT. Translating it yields CASSYGQGKSGELFF.